The subject of this entry is one T cell receptor beta chain. Original processing methods: Quantification of nucleated cells was approximated via reference gene primer amplification. Clones were sequenced by immunoSEQ multiplex PCR, and TCRdb holds only the in-frame ones, with some missing. The V and J calls and clone size are taken from that table; D and trimming were inferred from the DNA. Among 300,000 to 350,000 clones, approximately 89% were seen once, and the ten largest hold 1.5% to 2%. The sample belongs to a study of blood T cell repertoires in COVID-19. Study at large: In each case, the material was cDNA or gDNA derived from T cells, B-cell-depleted T cells, or PBMCs.

While infection was still active, Seattle patients were enrolled and then followed longitudinally. The V gene's germline CDR1 is SGHRS and CDR2 YFSETQ. The ends were cut back, 4 bases at V and 5 bases at J, with 11 bases in the middle. The CDR3 is 13 residues long. The chain employs TRBV5-1 and TRBJ2-3; the D gene is possibly TRBD1 (6 bases). This clonotype was obtained from a woman in her 30s with COVID-19, enrolled during active disease. The sample consisted of peripheral blood. The CDR3 region has the DNA TGCGCCAGCAGCCTTCCAGGGGTAGATACGCAGTATTTT. It specifies CASSLPGVDTQYF.